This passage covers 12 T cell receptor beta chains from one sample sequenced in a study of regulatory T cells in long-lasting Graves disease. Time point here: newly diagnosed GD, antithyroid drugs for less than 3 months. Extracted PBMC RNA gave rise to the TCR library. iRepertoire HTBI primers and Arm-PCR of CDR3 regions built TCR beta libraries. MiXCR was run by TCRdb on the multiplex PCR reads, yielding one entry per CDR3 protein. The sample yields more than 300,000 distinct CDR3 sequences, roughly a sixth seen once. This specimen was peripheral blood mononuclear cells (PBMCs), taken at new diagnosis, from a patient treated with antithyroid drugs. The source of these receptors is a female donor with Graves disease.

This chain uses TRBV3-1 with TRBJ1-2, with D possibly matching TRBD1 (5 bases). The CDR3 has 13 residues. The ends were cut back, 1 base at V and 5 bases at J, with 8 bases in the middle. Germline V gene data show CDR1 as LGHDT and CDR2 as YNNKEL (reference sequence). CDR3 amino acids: CASSQGGRYGYTF. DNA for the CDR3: TGTGCCAGCAGCCAAGGGGGCCGGTATGGCTACACCTTC.

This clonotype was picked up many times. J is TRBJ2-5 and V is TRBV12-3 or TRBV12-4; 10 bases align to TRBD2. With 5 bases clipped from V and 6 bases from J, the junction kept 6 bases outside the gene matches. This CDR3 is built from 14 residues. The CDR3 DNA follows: TGTGCCAGCAGTAGCGGGGGGGCCCGGAAGACCCAGTACTTC. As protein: CASSSGGARKTQYF.

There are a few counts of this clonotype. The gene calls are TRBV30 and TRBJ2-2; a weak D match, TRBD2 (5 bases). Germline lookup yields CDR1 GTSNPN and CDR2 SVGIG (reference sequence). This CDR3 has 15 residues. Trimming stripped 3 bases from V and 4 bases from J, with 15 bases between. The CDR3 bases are TGTGCCTGGAGCCGCGGGCTCCTGGGCACCGGGGAGCTGTTTTTT. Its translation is CAWSRGLLGTGELFF.

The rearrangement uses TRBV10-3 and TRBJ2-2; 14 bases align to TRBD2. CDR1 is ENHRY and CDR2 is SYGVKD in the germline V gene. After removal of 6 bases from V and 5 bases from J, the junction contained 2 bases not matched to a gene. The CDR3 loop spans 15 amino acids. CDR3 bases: TGTGCCATCAGCGGGACTAGCGGGAGAACCGGGGAGCTGTTTTTT. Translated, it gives CAISGTSGRTGELFF.

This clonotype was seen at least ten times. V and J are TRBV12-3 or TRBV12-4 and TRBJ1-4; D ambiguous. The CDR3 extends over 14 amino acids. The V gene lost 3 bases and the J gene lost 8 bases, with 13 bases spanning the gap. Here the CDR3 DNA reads TGTGCCAGCAGTTTGTGGGGTGGACGGGAAAAACTGTTTTTT. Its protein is CASSLWGGREKLFF.

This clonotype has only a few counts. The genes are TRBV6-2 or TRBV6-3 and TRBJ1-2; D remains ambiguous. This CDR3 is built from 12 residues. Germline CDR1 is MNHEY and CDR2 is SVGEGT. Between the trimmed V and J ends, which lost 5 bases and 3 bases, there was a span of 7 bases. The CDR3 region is CASSPSHYGYTF. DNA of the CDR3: TGTGCCAGCAGTCCCTCCCACTATGGCTACACCTTC.

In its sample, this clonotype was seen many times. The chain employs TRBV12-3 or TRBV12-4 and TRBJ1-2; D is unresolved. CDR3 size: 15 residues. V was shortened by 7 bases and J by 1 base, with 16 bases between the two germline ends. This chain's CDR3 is CASTEDGGSNYGYTF. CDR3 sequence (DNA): TGTGCCAGCACCGAAGACGGCGGCAGTAACTATGGCTACACCTTC.

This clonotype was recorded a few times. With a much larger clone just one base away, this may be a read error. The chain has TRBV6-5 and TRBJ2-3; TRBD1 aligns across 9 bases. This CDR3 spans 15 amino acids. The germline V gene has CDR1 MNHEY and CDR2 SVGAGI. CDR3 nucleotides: TGTGCCAGCGGTTACTCAGGACAGGGGACAGATACGCAGTATTTT. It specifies CASGYSGQGTDTQYF.

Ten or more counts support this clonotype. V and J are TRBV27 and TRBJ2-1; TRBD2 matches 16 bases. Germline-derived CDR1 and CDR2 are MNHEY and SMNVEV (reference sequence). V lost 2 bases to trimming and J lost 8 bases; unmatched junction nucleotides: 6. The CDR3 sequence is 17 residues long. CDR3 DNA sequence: TGTGCCAGCAGTTTAGCCGGGACTAGCGGGGGGGGGGATGAGCAGTTCTTC. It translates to CASSLAGTSGGGDEQFF.

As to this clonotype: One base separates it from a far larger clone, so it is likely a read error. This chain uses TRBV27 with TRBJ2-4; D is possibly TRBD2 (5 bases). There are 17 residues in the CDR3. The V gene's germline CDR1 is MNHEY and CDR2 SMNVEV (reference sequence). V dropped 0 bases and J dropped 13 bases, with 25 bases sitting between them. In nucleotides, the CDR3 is TGTGCCAGCAGTTTATCCTCTGGAGGCGCCGGACGCAATGAGCAGTACTTC. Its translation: CASSLSSGGAGRNEQYF.

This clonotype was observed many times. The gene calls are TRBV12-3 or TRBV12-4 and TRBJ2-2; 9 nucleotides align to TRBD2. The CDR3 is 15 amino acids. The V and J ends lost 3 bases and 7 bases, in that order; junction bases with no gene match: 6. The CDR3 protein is CASSLASGVGGELFF. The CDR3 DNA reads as TGTGCCAGCAGTTTGGCTAGCGGGGTAGGCGGGGAGCTGTTTTTT.

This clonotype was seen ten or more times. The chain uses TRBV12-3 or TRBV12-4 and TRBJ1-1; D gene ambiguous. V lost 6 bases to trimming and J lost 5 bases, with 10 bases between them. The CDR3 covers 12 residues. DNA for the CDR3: TGTGCCAGCAGACACCGGGATACTGAAGCTTTCTTT. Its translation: CASRHRDTEAFF.